The 5 T cell receptor beta chains in this list originate from one sample, sequenced in a study of T cell changes during pregnancy in multiple sclerosis. Repertoires were generated with immunoSEQ multiplex PCR, while TCRdb's copy carries only in-frame clones and drops some. The sample holds 60,000 to 75,000 clones, roughly 91% seen once. The source was peripheral blood, collected in the third trimester of pregnancy. All receptors come from a female donor with multiple sclerosis, enrolled in a pregnancy study.

V usage is TRBV15 and J usage is TRBJ1-4, with unresolved D. CDR3 length equals 13 residues. Looked up from germline, CDR1 is LNHNV and CDR2 is YYDKDF (reference sequence). V was shortened by 0 bases and J by 6 bases, with 5 bases between the two germline ends. The CDR3 loop reads CATSRDRDEKLFF. For the CDR3, the DNA is TGTGCCACCAGCAGAGATAGAGATGAAAAACTGTTTTTT. The full variable domain, with the rest looked up from reference TRBV15 and TRBJ1-4, is DAMVIQNPRYQVTQFGKPVTLSCSQTLNHNVMYWYQQKSSQAPKLLFHYYDKDFNNEADTPDNFQSRRPNTSFCFLDIRSPGLGDTAMYLCATSRDRDEKLFFGSGTQLSVL.

This chain joins TRBV7-2 and TRBJ1-3; D is unresolved. V was cut by 0 bases and J by 2 bases, with 20 bases left in between. The CDR3 runs 19 residues. The V gene's germline CDR1 is SGHTA and CDR2 FQGNSA. The CDR3 sequence is CASSLALVGRRYAGNTIYF. CDR3 nucleotides: TGTGCCAGCAGCTTAGCATTGGTGGGCAGACGCTACGCTGGAAACACCATATATTTT.

This clone occurred once. The CDR3 DNA reads as TGTGCCAGCTGGTTCGACAGGGGGATTACCAATGAGCAGTTCTTC. Protein: CASWFDRGITNEQFF. This sequence joins TRBV2 and TRBJ2-1; 9 bases align to TRBD1. CDR1 SNHLY and CDR2 FYNNEI come from the germline V gene. V lost 8 bases, J lost 6 bases, and 11 bases stayed unmatched. The CDR3 is made up of 15 amino acids.

J is TRBJ1-1 and V is TRBV7-2, with 8 nucleotides matching TRBD1. The CDR3 runs to 17 residues. V lost 5 bases and J lost 1; bases outside the gene matches: 12. Germline V gives CDR1 SGHTA, CDR2 FQGNSA. The CDR3 sequence: CASSTQPLGTGNTEAFF. In nucleotides, the CDR3 is TGTGCCAGCAGCACCCAGCCGCTCGGGACAGGGAACACTGAAGCTTTCTTT.

This chain connects TRBV30 to TRBJ1-6; D gene unclear. Germline V gene data show CDR1 as GTSNPN and CDR2 as SVGIG (reference sequence). Trimming shortened V by 5 bases and J by 7 bases, and 12 bases separated the two germline ends. The length of the CDR3 is 13 residues. The CDR3 DNA sequence: TGTGCCTGGGGGCTCGGGATGAATTCACCCCTCCACTTT. Its translation is CAWGLGMNSPLHF.